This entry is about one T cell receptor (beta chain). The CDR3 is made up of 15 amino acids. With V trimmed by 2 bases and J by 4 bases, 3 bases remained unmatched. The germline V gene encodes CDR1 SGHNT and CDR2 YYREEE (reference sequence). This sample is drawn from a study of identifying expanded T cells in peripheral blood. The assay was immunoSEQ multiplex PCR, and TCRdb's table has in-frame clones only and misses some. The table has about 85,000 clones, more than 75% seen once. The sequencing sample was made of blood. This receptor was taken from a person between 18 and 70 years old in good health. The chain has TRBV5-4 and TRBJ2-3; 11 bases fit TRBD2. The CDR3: CASSFSGGAADTQYF. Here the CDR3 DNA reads TGTGCCAGCAGCTTTAGCGGGGGGGCTGCAGATACGCAGTATTTT.